Listed below are T cell receptor beta chains from one sample, sequenced in a study of STAT5B mutations in CD4+ large granular lymphocyte leukemia. The data were produced by immunoSEQ multiplex PCR, yet TCRdb's version contains in-frame clones alone and is incomplete. The table lists about 31,000 clones, about two thirds of them singletons. The sequencing sample was made of CD4+ T cells from blood buffy coats. These receptors were obtained from a human donor in good health. Each CDR3 is given with its conserved first and last residue.

v_call: TRBV30
cdr3_aa: CAWKVQGVNYGYTF

v_call: TRBV2
cdr3_aa: CASSLLSGNTIYF

v_call: TRBV19
cdr3_aa: CASSGPFTGFGYGYTF

v_call: TRBV29-1
cdr3_aa: CSVGGLPYGYTF

v_call: TRBV5-8
cdr3_aa: CASSTRQFPYGYTF

v_call: TRBV6-4
cdr3_aa: CASSDTVNTGELFF

v_call: TRBV10-1
cdr3_aa: CASSPERVRLLGTEAFF

v_call: TRBV6-4
cdr3_aa: CASSIAGALSDTQYF

v_call: TRBV5-5
cdr3_aa: CASSLAWGDQPQHF

v_call: TRBV9
cdr3_aa: CASSVDSGRNTIYF

v_call: TRBV7-9
cdr3_aa: CASSSRDVPRGAFF